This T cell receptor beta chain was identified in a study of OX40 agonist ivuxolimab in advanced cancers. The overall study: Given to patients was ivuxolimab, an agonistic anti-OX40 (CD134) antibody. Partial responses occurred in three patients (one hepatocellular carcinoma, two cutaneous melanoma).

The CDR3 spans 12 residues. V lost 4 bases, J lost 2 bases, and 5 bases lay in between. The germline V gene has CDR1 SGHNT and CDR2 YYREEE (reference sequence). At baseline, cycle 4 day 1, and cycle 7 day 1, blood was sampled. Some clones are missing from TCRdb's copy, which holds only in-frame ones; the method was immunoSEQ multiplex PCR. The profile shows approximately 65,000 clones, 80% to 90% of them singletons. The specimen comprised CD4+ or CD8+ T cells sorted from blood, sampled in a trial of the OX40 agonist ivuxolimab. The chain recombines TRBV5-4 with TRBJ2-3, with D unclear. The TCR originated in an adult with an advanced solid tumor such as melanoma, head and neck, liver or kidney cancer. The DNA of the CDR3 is TGTGCCAGCAGCCTAGACACAGATACGCAGTATTTT. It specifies CASSLDTDTQYF.